These 13 T cell receptor beta chains were all obtained from the same sample, sequenced in a study of cytomegalovirus exposure and HLA in healthy donors. PCR primers comprised 60 Vbeta and 13 Jbeta primers. Assay: immunoSEQ multiplex PCR; the TCRdb copy retains only in-frame clones and omits some. This sample yields roughly 99,000 clones, of which roughly 82% are seen a single time; approximately 2.4% belongs to the top ten. Sequencing used PBMCs. All receptors derive from a man aged 25 to 40 in good health and CMV-seropositive.

The rearrangement joins TRBV5-6 to TRBJ2-7, with TRBD1 identical over 8 bases. J lost 2 bases, V lost 4 bases, and 11 bases had no gene match. The germline CDR1 and CDR2 sequences are SGHDT and YYEEEE. The CDR3 covers 16 residues. CDR3 sequence: CASSRLTGGLTYEQYF. In DNA, the CDR3 is TGTGCCAGCAGCCGATTAACAGGGGGTCTTACCTACGAGCAGTACTTC.

The chain is built from TRBV5-8 and TRBJ1-2; 10 bases map to TRBD1. The CDR3 contains 16 residues. The germline CDR1 and CDR2 sequences are SGHTS and YDEGEE. V trimming: 3 bases; J trimming: 2 bases; junction bases outside the gene matches: 7. DNA of the CDR3: TGTGCCAGCAGCTATCCGGGACAGGGGTTCAACTATGGCTACACCTTC. It yields the protein CASSYPGQGFNYGYTF.

The gene calls are TRBV27 and TRBJ2-2; 7 nucleotides match TRBD2. The CDR3 is 17 amino acids. V lost 2 bases to trimming and J lost 5 bases; unmatched junction nucleotides: 11. In germline, CDR1 is MNHEY, CDR2 SMNVEV (reference sequence). The CDR3 sequence: CASSLPFVGGNTGELFF. The CDR3 DNA is TGTGCCAGCAGTTTACCCTTCGTGGGGGGGAATACCGGGGAGCTGTTTTTT.

The chain employs TRBV14 and TRBJ2-5; TRBD1 might be the D (5 bases). The V end was cut by 4 bases, the J end by 0 bases, with 15 bases between. The CDR3 extends over 16 amino acids. Looked up from germline, CDR1 is SGHDN and CDR2 is FVKESK. The CDR3 coding sequence is TGTGCCAGCAGCCGTCCCGAGACAGCGTACCAAGAGACCCAGTACTTC. Amino acid sequence: CASSRPETAYQETQYF.

The rearrangement joins TRBV19 to TRBJ1-1, with 7 nucleotides matching TRBD1. The V segment lost 8 bases and the J segment 11 bases; nucleotides outside the gene matches: 14. The CDR3 has 13 residues. Germline assignment: CDR1 LNHDA and CDR2 SQIVND (reference sequence). Here the CDR3 reads CASSDRQSSRAFF. The CDR3 region has the DNA TGTGCCAGTTCGGACAGGCAGTCGTCTAGGGCTTTCTTT.

This clone has only one observation. V gene TRBV7-9 combines with J gene TRBJ2-3, with a tentative D call TRBD2 (5 bases). Trimming took off 3 bases at V and 1 base at J, with 8 bases between the two ends. The CDR3 sequence is 14 residues long. Germline lookup yields CDR1 SEHNR and CDR2 FQNEAQ (reference sequence). In DNA form, the CDR3 reads TGTGCCAGCAGCTTTCACGGGGGCACAGATACGCAGTATTTT. Translated, it gives CASSFHGGTDTQYF.

The J gene is TRBJ2-1, the V gene TRBV7-9; perhaps TRBD1 as D (6 bases). CDR1 and CDR2 from the germline V gene are SEHNR and FQNEAQ (reference sequence). Trimming took 5 bases from V and 8 from J, leaving 19 bases between them. The CDR3 is made up of 15 amino acids. CDR3 protein: CASSKDRFRLDEQFF. CDR3 nucleotide sequence: TGTGCCAGCAGCAAGGACAGATTTCGCCTCGATGAGCAGTTCTTC.

This clone was seen just once. This sequence joins TRBV5-6 and TRBJ1-4, with TRBD1 as a possible D gene (6 bases). Germline lookup yields CDR1 SGHDT and CDR2 YYEEEE. The V and J ends lost 4 bases and 3 bases respectively, with 13 bases between them. This CDR3 is built from 15 residues. The CDR3 DNA sequence: TGTGCCAGCAGCCGCAGGGGTTTAGCTAATGAAAAACTGTTTTTT. It translates to CASSRRGLANEKLFF.

The V gene is TRBV2, the J gene TRBJ1-3, with D perhaps TRBD1 (5 bases). CDR3 length equals 14 residues. Per germline, CDR1 SNHLY and CDR2 FYNNEI. The germline V and J ends were trimmed by 8 bases and 0 bases, with 11 bases remaining between them. Here the CDR3 DNA reads TGTGCCAGCTCCGGGGGTAACTCTGGAAACACCATATATTTT. Its protein product is CASSGGNSGNTIYF.

The chain couples TRBV10-3 to TRBJ1-1, with TRBD1 matching 9 bases. Germline V CDR1 and CDR2: ENHRY, SYGVKD. The CDR3 contains 14 residues. V shed 7 bases, J shed 5 bases, and the junction held 8 bases outside the gene matches. The CDR3 sequence: CAINRGQGLTEAFF. CDR3 coding DNA: TGTGCCATCAATCGGGGACAGGGTTTGACTGAAGCTTTCTTT.

The chain links TRBV18 to TRBJ1-6; TRBD1 aligns across 7 bases. V shed 1 base, J shed 4 bases, and the junction held 1 base outside the gene matches. This CDR3 is built from 15 residues. The germline V gene encodes CDR1 KGHSH and CDR2 LQKENI. The chain's CDR3 is CASSPQGQYNSPLHF. The DNA for the CDR3 is TGTGCCAGCTCACCACAGGGACAGTATAATTCACCCCTCCACTTT.

V usage is TRBV4-2 and J usage is TRBJ2-7, with TRBD2 matching 8 bases. The CDR3 loop spans 16 amino acids. The junction had 6 bases not matched to a gene; V was cut back by 0 bases and J by 2 bases. Germline CDR1 LGHNA, CDR2 YNFKEQ. The CDR3 DNA sequence: TGTGCCAGCAGCCAAGATCCCCTAGCGGGTCCCTACGAGCAGTACTTC. Residues: CASSQDPLAGPYEQYF.

The rearrangement joins TRBV11-2 to TRBJ2-5; tentatively, D is TRBD1 (5 bases). V was pared by 4 bases and J by 4 bases, with 13 bases between. CDR1 is SGHAT, CDR2 FQNNGV, per germline. The CDR3 covers 14 residues. The CDR3 region is CASSSGSWGETQYF. The CDR3 bases are TGTGCCAGCAGCTCAGGGTCATGGGGAGAGACCCAGTACTTC.